This T cell receptor beta chain was retrieved from a study of vaccination and CD4 T cells after COVID-19. Details on this clonotype: What it binds is not known.

Sequenced with the Oncomine TCR Beta short-read assay was DNA taken from cultured CD4+ T cells. MiXCR was run by TCRdb on the PCR reads, yielding one entry per CDR3 protein. The data show about 16,000 distinct CDR3 sequences, about two fifths seen once. Treatment reported: roughly 11-day PBMC culture with coronavirus spike peptide pools or control peptides (ViraFEST assay). The CDR3 length is 16 residues. Trimming removed 5 bases from V and 0 bases from J, with 14 bases in between. Germline CDR1 is MNHNS and CDR2 is SASEGT. The source of this sequence is a human donor who had recovered from COVID-19. The chain employs TRBV6-1 and TRBJ2-4; perhaps TRBD2 as D (5 bases). The source was CD4+ T cells from blood, cultured in vitro, collected after SARS-CoV-2 vaccination. CDR3 bases: TGTGCCAGCAGTAACCCCTTCGGGGTAGCCAAAAACATTCAGTACTTC. This translates into CASSNPFGVAKNIQYF.